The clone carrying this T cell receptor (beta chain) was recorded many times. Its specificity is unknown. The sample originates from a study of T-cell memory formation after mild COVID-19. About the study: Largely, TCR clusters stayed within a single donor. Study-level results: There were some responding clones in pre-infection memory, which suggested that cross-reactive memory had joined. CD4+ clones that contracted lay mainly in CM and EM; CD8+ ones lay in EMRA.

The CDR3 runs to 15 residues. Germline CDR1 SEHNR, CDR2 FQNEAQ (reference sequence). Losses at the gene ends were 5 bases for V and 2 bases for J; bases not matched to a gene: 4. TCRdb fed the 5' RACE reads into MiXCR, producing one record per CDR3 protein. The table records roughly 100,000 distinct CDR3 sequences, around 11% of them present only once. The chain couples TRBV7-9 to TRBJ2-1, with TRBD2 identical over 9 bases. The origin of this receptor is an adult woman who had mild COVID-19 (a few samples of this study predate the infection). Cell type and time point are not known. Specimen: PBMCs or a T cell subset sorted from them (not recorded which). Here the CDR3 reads CASSEGLAAYNEQFF. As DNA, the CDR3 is TGTGCCAGCAGCGAGGGACTAGCAGCCTACAATGAGCAGTTCTTC.